What follows are 14 T cell receptor beta chains derived from one specimen sequenced in a study of molecular identifiers for immune sequencing clone quantification. Each CDR3 protein is one row after TCRdb ran MiXCR on the PCR reads. The data contain tens of thousands of distinct CDR3 sequences, roughly a third of them singletons. Sequenced: naive CD8+ T cells from blood, with Jurkat cell RNA spiked in. Regarding subset: FACS-sorted CD8+CD4-CCR7+CD45RA+ naive T cells. The origin of the receptors is a human donor in good health. Some libraries in this study had Jurkat cell RNA spiked in.

This clonotype was counted many times. This chain joins TRBV5-4 and TRBJ2-7; 7 positions agree with TRBD2. This CDR3 spans 14 amino acids. Trimming cost V 4 bases and J 2 bases; bases outside gene matches: 6. Germline V gene sequence: CDR1 SGHNT, CDR2 YYREEE (reference sequence). The chain's CDR3 is CASSLGRSTYEQYF. Here the CDR3 DNA reads TGTGCCAGCAGCCTCGGGAGGAGCACCTACGAGCAGTACTTC.

V gene TRBV7-6 combines with J gene TRBJ2-3; perhaps TRBD2 as D (7 bases). CDR3 length equals 18 residues. V was pared by 5 bases and J by 0 bases, with 21 bases between. Germline loops: CDR1 SGHVS, CDR2 FNYEAQ. CDR3 loop: CASSRPLSGDTSTDTQYF. The CDR3 region has the DNA TGTGCCAGCAGCCGACCCCTGAGCGGGGACACTAGCACAGATACGCAGTATTTT.

The chain recombines TRBV19 with TRBJ2-3; 8 bases are a match to TRBD1. The CDR3 totals 15 residues. The germline V gene has CDR1 LNHDA and CDR2 SQIVND (reference sequence). J was trimmed by 4 bases and V by 4 bases; bases with no gene match: 7. In DNA form, the CDR3 reads TGTGCCAGTAGTAACGCGGGACAGGCCCCAGATACGCAGTATTTT. It translates to CASSNAGQAPDTQYF.

This clonotype was detected a few times. This may stem from a read error, because a much larger clone lies one nucleotide away. The V call is TRBV5-5, the J call TRBJ2-7; the D call may be TRBD1 or TRBD2 (6 bases each). V was trimmed by 5 bases and J by 6 bases, leaving 12 bases between them. Germline V gene data show CDR1 as SGHKS and CDR2 as YYEKEE (reference sequence). The CDR3 has 12 amino acids. The CDR3 protein is CASSLGGPEQYF. CDR3 coding DNA: TGTGCCAGCAGTCTCGGGGGCCCCGAGCAGTACTTC.

In its sample, this clonotype was seen once. This rearrangement joins TRBV4-1 to TRBJ2-7; TRBD2 might be the D (6 bases). Between the trimmed V and J ends, which lost 0 bases and 7 bases, there was a span of 13 bases. Germline V gene lookup returns CDR1 MGHRA and CDR2 YSYEKL. This CDR3 region has 14 residues. This CDR3 reads CASSQDHRGREQYF. CDR3 DNA: TGCGCCAGCAGCCAAGATCATCGGGGGAGGGAGCAGTACTTC.

This clonotype was seen ten or more times. V gene TRBV6-5 combines with J gene TRBJ2-3, with TRBD2 identical over 12 bases. The V and J ends lost 8 bases and 1 base, in that order; junction bases with no gene match: 4. Germline V CDR1 and CDR2: MNHEY, SVGAGI. This CDR3 is 15 amino acids long. In DNA, the CDR3 is TGTGCCAGCGGGAGACTAGCGGGAGGCACAGATACGCAGTATTTT. It encodes CASGRLAGGTDTQYF.

This clonotype was detected ten times or more. The chain combines TRBV14 with TRBJ2-5; D is undetermined. This CDR3 has 14 amino acids. V dropped 4 bases and J dropped 5 bases, with 14 bases sitting between them. CDR1 SGHDN and CDR2 FVKESK come from the germline V gene. For the CDR3, the DNA is TGTGCCAGCAGCCCTACCCAAAGGTTTGAGACCCAGTACTTC. It codes for CASSPTQRFETQYF.

Points on this clonotype: A much more abundant neighbour one base away suggests this may be a read error. The V and J genes are TRBV28 and TRBJ2-2; 8 bases line up with TRBD2. The CDR3 sequence is 15 residues long. Germline-derived CDR1 and CDR2 are MDHEN and SYDVKM. CDR3 in DNA: TGTGCCAGCAGTTTAGTCGGGAGGGCTACCGGGGAGCTGGTTTTT. Protein: CASSLVGRATGELVF.

A word on this clonotype: A much larger clone differs by one base, so this may be a read error. The J gene is TRBJ1-5, the V gene TRBV7-8; no clear D. Germline V CDR1 and CDR2: SGHVS, FQNEAQ. The CDR3 is 15 residues long. Written as DNA, the CDR3 is TGTGTCAGCAGCTTACGTGGTTTTCCGGCCCAGCCCCAGCATTTT. Its protein product is CVSSLRGFPAQPQHF.

J is TRBJ2-2 and V is TRBV20-1, with D unresolved. This CDR3 comprises 13 residues. Germline V gene lookup returns CDR1 DFQATT and CDR2 SNEGSKA (reference sequence). The V end lost 3 bases, the J end lost 1 base, and 6 bases lay between the germline ends. CDR3 in DNA: TGCAGTGCTAGGGAGCTGAACACCGGGGAGCTGTTTTTT. It is translated as CSARELNTGELFF.

By proportion, this clonotype is medium-sized. The chain couples TRBV4-3 to TRBJ2-7, with TRBD1 identical over 9 bases. The germline CDR1 and CDR2 sequences are LGHNA and YSLEER. This CDR3 is 16 amino acids long. V was clipped by 2 bases and J by 2 bases; unmatched bases: 7. CDR3 in DNA: TGCGCCAGCAGCCAAACTCCAGGACAGGGGACCTACGAGCAGTACTTC. This translates into CASSQTPGQGTYEQYF.

This clonotype was recorded at least ten times. The J gene is TRBJ2-3, the V gene TRBV7-2; D call uncertain. The CDR3 is made up of 15 amino acids. The V and J ends lost 1 base and 0 bases respectively, with 8 bases between them. Germline lookup yields CDR1 SGHTA and CDR2 FQGNSA. CDR3 sequence (DNA): TGTGCCAGCAGCTTAGGAGTATCGAGCACAGATACGCAGTATTTT. It is translated as CASSLGVSSTDTQYF.

V gene TRBV20-1 combines with J gene TRBJ1-2, with D tentatively TRBD1 (6 bases). V was shortened by 6 bases and J by 4 bases, with 12 bases between the two germline ends. CDR1 is DFQATT and CDR2 is SNEGSKA in the germline V gene (reference sequence). CDR3 size: 12 residues. In DNA form, the CDR3 reads TGCAGTGCCCCGGACAGCTTCTATGGCTACACCTTC. Translating it yields CSAPDSFYGYTF.

V and J are TRBV4-3 and TRBJ2-1, with 12 nucleotides matching TRBD1. Germline lookup yields CDR1 LGHNA and CDR2 YSLEER. Trimming cost V 1 base and J 10 bases; bases outside gene matches: 17. The CDR3 consists of 19 residues. The DNA for the CDR3 is TGCGCCAGCAGCCAAGCCCCCGAGGGGACAGGGGGCGTCTACTGGGAGCAGTTCTTC. Residues: CASSQAPEGTGGVYWEQFF.